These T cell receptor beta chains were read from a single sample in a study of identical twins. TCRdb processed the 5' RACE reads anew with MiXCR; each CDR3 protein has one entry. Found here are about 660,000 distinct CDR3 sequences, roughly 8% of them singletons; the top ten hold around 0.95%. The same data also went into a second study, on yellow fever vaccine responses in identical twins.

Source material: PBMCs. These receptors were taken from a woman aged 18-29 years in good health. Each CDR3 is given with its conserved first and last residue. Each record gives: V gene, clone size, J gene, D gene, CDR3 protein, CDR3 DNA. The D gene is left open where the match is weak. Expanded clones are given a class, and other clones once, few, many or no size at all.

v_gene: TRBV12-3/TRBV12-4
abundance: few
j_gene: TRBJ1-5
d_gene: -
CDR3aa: CASRGPRVWQPQHF
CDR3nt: TGTGCCAGCAGGGGTCCCAGGGTTTGGCAGCCCCAGCATTTT

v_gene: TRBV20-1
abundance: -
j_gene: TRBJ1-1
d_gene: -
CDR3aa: CSARVGDTEAFF
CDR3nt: TGCAGTGCTAGAGTGGGGGACACTGAAGCTTTCTTT

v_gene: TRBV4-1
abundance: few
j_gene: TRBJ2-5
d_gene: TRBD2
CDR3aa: CATNSGSEETQYF
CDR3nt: TGCGCCACCAACAGCGGGAGTGAGGAGACCCAGTACTTC

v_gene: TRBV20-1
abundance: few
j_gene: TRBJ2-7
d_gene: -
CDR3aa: CSAVRDLYEQYF
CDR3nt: TGCAGTGCTGTCCGGGATCTCTACGAGCAGTACTTC

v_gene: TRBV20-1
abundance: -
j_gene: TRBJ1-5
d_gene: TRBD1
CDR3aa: CSATRTGGSNQPQHF
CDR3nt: TGCAGTGCTACCCGGACAGGGGGAAGCAATCAGCCCCAGCATTTT

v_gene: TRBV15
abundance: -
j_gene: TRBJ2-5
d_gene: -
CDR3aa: CATSYDRMVSQYF
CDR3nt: TGTGCCACCAGCTATGACAGGATGGTGTCCCAGTACTTC

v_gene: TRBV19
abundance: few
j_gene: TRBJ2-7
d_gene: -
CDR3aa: CASSSTAYSYEQYF
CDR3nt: TGTGCCAGTAGTTCAACGGCTTACTCCTACGAGCAGTACTTC

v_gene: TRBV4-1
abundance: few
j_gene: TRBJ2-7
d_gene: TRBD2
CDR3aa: CASSQQVAGTSITYEQYF
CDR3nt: TGCGCCAGCAGCCAACAAGTAGCCGGGACTAGTATAACCTACGAGCAGTACTTC

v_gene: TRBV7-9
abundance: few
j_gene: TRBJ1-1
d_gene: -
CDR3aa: CASSLSAGAMNTEAFF
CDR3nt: TGTGCCAGCAGCTTATCCGCAGGGGCAATGAACACTGAAGCTTTCTTT

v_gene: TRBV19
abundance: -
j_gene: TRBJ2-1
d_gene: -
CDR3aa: CASGYTGRSSYNEQFF
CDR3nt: TGTGCCAGCGGCTATACAGGGAGGAGCTCCTACAATGAGCAGTTCTTC

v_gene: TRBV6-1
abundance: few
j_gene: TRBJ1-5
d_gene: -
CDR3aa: CASSREGRFQRQHF
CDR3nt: TGTGCCAGCAGCAGGGAGGGTAGGTTTCAGCGCCAGCATTTT

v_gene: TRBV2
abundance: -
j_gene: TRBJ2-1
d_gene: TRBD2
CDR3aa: CASRGTSQPEQFF
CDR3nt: TGTGCCAGCAGGGGGACTAGCCAGCCCGAGCAGTTCTTC

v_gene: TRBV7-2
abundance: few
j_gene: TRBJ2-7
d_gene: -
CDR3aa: CASGGPLYNGDRGEQYF
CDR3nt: TGTGCCAGCGGGGGGCCCCTCTACAATGGGGATCGGGGCGAGCAGTACTTC

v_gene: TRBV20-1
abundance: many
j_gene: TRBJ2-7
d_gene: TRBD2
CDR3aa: CSAPIGGKASYEQYF
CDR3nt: TGCAGTGCACCCATCGGGGGGAAAGCATCCTACGAGCAGTACTTC

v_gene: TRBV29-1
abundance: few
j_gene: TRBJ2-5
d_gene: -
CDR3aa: CSAAGAPF
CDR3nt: TGCAGCGCGGCTGGGGCCCCATTC

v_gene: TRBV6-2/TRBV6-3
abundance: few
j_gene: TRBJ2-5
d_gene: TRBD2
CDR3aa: CASRPLWLAGGPVQETQYF
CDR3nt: TGTGCCAGCAGACCATTGTGGCTAGCGGGGGGGCCTGTACAGGAGACCCAGTACTTC

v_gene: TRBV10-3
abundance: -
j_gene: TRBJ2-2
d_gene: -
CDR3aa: CAISPNTGELFF
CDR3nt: TGTGCCATCAGTCCGAACACCGGGGAGCTGTTTTTT

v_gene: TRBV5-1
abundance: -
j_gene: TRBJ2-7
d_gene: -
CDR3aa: CASSRDSIPEQYF
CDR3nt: TGCGCCAGCAGCCGGGACTCAATCCCCGAGCAGTACTTC

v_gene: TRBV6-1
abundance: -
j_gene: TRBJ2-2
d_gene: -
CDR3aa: CASSAQGVTGELFF
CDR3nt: TGTGCCAGCAGTGCCCAGGGTGTCACCGGGGAGCTGTTTTTT

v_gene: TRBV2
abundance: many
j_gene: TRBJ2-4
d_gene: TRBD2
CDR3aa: CASISGLAGAKNIQYF
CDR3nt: TGTGCCAGCATTTCGGGACTAGCGGGAGCCAAAAACATTCAGTACTTC

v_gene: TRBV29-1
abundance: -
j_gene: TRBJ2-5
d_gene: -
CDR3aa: CSVSGASDQETQYF
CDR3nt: TGCAGCGTTAGTGGGGCTAGCGATCAAGAGACCCAGTACTTC

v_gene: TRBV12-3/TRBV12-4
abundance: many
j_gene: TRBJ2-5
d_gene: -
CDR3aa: CASRPGLTQETQYF
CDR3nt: TGTGCCAGCAGGCCGGGACTGACACAAGAGACCCAGTACTTC

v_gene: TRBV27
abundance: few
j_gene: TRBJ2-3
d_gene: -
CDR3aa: CASAPDDFSTDTQYF
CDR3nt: TGTGCCAGCGCTCCGGACGACTTTAGCACAGATACGCAGTATTTT

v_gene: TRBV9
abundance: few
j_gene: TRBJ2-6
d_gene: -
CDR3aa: CASSTGTAGWANVLTF
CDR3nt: TGTGCCAGCAGCACTGGGACGGCTGGCTGGGCCAACGTCCTGACTTTC

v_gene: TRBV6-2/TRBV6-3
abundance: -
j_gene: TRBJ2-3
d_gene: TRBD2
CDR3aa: CASSYQRPGLAGRTDTQYF
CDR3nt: TGTGCCAGCAGTTACCAACGGCCGGGACTAGCGGGCCGCACAGATACGCAGTATTTT

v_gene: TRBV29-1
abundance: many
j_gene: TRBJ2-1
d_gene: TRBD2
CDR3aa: CSVVGLAGVDEQFF
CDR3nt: TGCAGCGTTGTGGGGCTAGCGGGAGTAGATGAGCAGTTCTTC

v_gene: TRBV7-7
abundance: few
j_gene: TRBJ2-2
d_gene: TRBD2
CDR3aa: CASSFPAGGRQTGELFF
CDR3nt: TGTGCTAGCAGCTTTCCAGCGGGGGGGAGACAAACCGGGGAGCTGTTTTTT

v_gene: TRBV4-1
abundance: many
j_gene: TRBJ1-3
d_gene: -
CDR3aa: CASSPGHLSGNTIYF
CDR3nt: TGCGCCAGCAGCCCGGGACACCTCTCTGGAAACACCATATATTTT

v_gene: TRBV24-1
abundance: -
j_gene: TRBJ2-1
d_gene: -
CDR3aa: CATSDQRYNEQFF
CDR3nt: TGTGCCACCAGTGACCAACGATACAATGAGCAGTTCTTC

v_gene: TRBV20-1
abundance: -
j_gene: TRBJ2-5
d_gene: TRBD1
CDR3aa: CSAREGQGWQTQYF
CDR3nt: TGCAGTGCTAGAGAAGGACAGGGATGGCAGACCCAGTACTTC

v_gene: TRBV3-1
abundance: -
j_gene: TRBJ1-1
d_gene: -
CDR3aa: CASSPLTGGNTEAFF
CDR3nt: TGTGCCAGCAGCCCACTGACAGGAGGGAACACTGAAGCTTTCTTT

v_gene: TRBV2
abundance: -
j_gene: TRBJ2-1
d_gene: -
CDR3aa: CASSAFLAESSYNDQFF
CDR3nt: TGTGCCAGCAGTGCCTTCCTGGCGGAGAGCTCCTACAATGACCAGTTCTTC

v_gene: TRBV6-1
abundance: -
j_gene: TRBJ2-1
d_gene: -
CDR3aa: CASQPEGGSYNEQFF
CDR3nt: TGTGCCAGCCAGCCGGAGGGGGGCTCCTACAATGAGCAGTTCTTC

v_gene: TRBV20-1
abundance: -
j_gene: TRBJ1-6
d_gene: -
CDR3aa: CSAPTSDNSPLHF
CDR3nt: TGCAGTGCACCGACAAGCGATAATTCACCCCTCCACTTT

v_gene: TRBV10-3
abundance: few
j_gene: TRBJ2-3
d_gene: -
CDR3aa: CAISVSRWAGTDTQYF
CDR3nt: TGTGCCATCAGTGTGTCTAGGTGGGCCGGCACAGATACGCAGTATTTT

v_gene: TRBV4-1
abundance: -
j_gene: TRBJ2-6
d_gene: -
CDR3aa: CASSPGVGANVLTF
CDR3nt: TGCGCCAGCAGCCCGGGGGTAGGGGCCAACGTCCTGACTTTC

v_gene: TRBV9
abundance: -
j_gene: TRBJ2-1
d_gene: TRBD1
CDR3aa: CASSGGQGVNEQFF
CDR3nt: TGTGCCAGCAGCGGGGGGCAGGGGGTCAATGAGCAGTTCTTC

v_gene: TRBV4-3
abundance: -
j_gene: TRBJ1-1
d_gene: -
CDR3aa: CASSLIQGVGTEAFF
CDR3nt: TGCGCCAGCAGCCTGATACAGGGAGTAGGAACTGAAGCTTTCTTT

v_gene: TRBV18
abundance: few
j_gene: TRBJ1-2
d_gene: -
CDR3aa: CASSPSLYGYTF
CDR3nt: TGTGCCAGCTCACCCAGTTTGTATGGCTACACCTTC

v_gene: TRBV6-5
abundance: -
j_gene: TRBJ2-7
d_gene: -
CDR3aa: CASSYSADYEQYF
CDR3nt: TGTGCCAGCAGTTACTCGGCGGATTACGAGCAGTACTTC

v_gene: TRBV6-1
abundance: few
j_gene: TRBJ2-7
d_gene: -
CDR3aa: CASAGEGYGYEQYF
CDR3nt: TGTGCCTCGGCAGGCGAGGGGTACGGATACGAGCAGTACTTC

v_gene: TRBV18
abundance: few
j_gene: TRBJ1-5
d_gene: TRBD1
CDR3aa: CASSPPGQGAGQPQHF
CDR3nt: TGTGCCAGCTCACCACCGGGACAGGGGGCTGGTCAGCCCCAGCATTTT

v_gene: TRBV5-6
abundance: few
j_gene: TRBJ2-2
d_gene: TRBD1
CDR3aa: CASSFSPGTGNTGELFF
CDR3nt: TGTGCCAGCAGCTTTAGCCCCGGGACAGGTAACACCGGGGAGCTGTTTTTT

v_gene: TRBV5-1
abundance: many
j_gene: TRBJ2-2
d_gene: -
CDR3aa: CASSLEANTGELFF
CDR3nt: TGCGCCAGCAGCTTGGAGGCGAACACCGGGGAGCTGTTTTTT

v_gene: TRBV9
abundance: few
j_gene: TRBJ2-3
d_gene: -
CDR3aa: CASTSKPSGRAPRDTQYF
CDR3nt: TGTGCCAGCACCAGTAAACCGTCGGGGCGGGCCCCCCGAGATACGCAGTATTTT

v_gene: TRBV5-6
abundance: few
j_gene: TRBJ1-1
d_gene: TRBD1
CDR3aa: CASSRGQGFMNTEAFF
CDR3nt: TGTGCCAGCAGCCGGGGACAGGGGTTTATGAACACTGAAGCTTTCTTT

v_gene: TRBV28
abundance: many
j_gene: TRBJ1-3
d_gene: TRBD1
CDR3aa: CASSLSGQGEGNTIYF
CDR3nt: TGTGCCAGCAGTTTAAGCGGACAGGGCGAAGGAAACACCATATATTTT

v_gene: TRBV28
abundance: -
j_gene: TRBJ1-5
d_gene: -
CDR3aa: CASSSPESNQPQHF
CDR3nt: TGTGCCAGCAGTTCACCAGAGAGCAATCAGCCCCAGCATTTT

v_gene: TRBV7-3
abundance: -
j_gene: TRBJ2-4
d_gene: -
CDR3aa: CASSLRSPAGRNIQYF
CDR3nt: TGTGCCAGCAGCTTAAGGTCTCCGGCGGGGCGAAACATTCAGTACTTC

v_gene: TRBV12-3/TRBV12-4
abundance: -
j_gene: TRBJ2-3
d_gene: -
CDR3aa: CASSSDPASATDTQYF
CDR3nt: TGTGCCAGCAGTTCCGACCCGGCCTCCGCGACAGATACGCAGTATTTT

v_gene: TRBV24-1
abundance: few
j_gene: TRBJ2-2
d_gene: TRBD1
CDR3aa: CATSEATGQGATGELFF
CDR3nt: TGTGCCACCAGTGAAGCAACGGGACAGGGGGCTACCGGGGAGCTGTTTTTT

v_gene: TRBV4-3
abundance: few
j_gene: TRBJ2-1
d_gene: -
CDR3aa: CASSQRAGAYNEQFF
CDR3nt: TGCGCCAGCAGCCAAAGAGCGGGCGCATACAATGAGCAGTTCTTC

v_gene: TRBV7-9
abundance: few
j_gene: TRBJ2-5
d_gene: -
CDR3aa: CASSLGRGAAETQYF
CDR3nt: TGTGCCAGCAGCTTAGGGAGGGGGGCCGCAGAGACCCAGTACTTC

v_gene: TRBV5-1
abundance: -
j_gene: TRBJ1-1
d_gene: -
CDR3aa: CASSDARTEAFF
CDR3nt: TGCGCCAGCAGCGATGCACGCACTGAAGCTTTCTTT

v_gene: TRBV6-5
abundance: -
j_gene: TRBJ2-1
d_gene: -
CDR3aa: CASSGSHWEQFF
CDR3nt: TGTGCCAGCAGTGGCTCCCACTGGGAGCAGTTCTTC

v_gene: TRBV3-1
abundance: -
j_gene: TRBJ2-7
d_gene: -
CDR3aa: CASSQGTKNYEQYF
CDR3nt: TGTGCCAGCAGCCAAGGGACTAAGAACTACGAGCAGTACTTC

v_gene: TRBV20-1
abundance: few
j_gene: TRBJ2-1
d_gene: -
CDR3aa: CSASFKSGYNEQFF
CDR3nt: TGCAGTGCTAGTTTCAAGTCCGGCTACAATGAGCAGTTCTTC